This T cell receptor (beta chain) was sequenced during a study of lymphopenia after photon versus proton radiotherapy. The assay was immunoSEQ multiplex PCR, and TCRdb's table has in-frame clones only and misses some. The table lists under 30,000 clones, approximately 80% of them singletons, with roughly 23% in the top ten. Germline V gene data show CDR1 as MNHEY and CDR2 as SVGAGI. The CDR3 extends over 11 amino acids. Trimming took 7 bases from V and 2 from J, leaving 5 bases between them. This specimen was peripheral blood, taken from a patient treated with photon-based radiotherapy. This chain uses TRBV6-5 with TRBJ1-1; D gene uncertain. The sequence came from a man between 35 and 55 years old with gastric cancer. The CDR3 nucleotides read TGTGCCAGCAAATCCAACACTGAAGCTTTCTTT. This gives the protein CASKSNTEAFF.